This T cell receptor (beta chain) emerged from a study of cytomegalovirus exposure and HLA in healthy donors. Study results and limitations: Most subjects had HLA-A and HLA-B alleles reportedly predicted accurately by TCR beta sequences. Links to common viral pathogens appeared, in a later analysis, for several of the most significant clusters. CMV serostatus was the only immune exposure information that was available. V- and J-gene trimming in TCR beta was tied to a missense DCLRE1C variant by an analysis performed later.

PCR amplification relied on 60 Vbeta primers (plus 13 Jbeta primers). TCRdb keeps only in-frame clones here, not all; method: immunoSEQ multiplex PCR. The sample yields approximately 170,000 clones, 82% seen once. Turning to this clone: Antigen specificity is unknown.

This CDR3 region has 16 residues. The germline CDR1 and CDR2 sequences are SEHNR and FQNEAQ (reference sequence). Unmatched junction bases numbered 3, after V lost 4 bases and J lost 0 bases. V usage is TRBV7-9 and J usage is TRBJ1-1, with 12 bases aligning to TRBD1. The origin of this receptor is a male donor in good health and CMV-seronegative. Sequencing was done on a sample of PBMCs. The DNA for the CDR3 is TGTGCCAGCAGCTACGGGACAGGGGGCATGAACACTGAAGCTTTCTTT. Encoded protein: CASSYGTGGMNTEAFF.